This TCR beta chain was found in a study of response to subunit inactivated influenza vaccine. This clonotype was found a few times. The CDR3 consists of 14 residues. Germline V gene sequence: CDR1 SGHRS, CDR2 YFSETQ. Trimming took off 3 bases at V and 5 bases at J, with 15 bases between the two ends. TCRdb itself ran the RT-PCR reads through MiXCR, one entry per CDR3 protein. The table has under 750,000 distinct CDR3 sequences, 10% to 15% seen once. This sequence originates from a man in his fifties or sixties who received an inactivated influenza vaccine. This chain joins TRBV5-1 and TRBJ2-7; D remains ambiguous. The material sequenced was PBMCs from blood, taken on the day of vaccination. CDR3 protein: CASSSRLGTDEQYF. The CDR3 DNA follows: TGCGCCAGCAGCTCAAGGCTGGGTACCGACGAGCAGTACTTC.